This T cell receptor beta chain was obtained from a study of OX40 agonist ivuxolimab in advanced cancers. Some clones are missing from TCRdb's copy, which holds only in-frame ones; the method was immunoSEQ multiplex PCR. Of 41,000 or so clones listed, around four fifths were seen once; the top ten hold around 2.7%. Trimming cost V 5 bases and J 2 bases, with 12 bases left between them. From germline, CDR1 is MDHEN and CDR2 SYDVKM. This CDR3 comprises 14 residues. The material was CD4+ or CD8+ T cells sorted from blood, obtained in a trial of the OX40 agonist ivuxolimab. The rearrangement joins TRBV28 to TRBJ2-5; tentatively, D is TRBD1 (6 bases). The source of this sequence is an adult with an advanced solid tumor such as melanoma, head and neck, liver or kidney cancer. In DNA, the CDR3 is TGTGCCAGCAGTCCCGGACAGCTACAAGAGACCCAGTACTTC. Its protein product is CASSPGQLQETQYF.